The 25 T cell receptor beta chains below all came from one sample that was sequenced in a study of CD8 T cells in Susac syndrome. Random hexamers primed reverse transcription of about 0.45 to 1 ug RNA. TCRdb recomputed calls from the immunoSEQ multiplex PCR reads with MiXCR, one row per CDR3 protein. The sample lists around 110,000 distinct CDR3 sequences, 85% to 95% occurring once. What was sequenced was CD8+ T cells from PBMCs. The source is a human donor with Susac syndrome.

This chain uses TRBV29-1 with TRBJ2-7; TRBD1 matches at 9 bases. The CDR3 extends over 16 amino acids. Germline-derived CDR1 and CDR2 are SQVTM and ANQGSEA. Losses at the gene ends were 1 base for V and 5 bases for J; bases not matched to a gene: 12. Here the CDR3 DNA reads TGCAGCGTTGAAGGACCCTCGGACAGGGGCCTCCACGAGCAGTACTTC. This codes for CSVEGPSDRGLHEQYF.

The chain couples TRBV30 to TRBJ2-7; D may be TRBD2 (6 bases). Trimming shortened V by 3 bases and J by 7 bases, and 16 bases separated the two germline ends. Germline lookup yields CDR1 GTSNPN and CDR2 SVGIG (reference sequence). The CDR3 extends over 13 amino acids. CDR3 amino acids: CAWSQSGTGEQYF. The CDR3 coding sequence is TGTGCCTGGAGCCAATCCGGGACTGGGGAGCAGTACTTC.

The J gene is TRBJ2-2, the V gene TRBV15, with 9 bases that match TRBD2. The CDR3 extends over 14 amino acids. The ends lost 8 bases at V and 4 bases at J; junction bases unmatched: 5. Germline CDR1 is LNHNV and CDR2 is YYDKDF (reference sequence). CDR3 nucleotide sequence: TGTGCCACCTCCGCGGGGGGGGGCACCGGGGAGCTGTTTTTT. It encodes CATSAGGGTGELFF.

The V gene is TRBV4-3, the J gene TRBJ2-7, with D possibly being TRBD2 (6 bases). This CDR3 region has 15 residues. Germline V gene data show CDR1 as LGHNA and CDR2 as YSLEER. The V gene lost 1 base and the J gene lost 3 bases, with 13 bases spanning the gap. The CDR3 DNA follows: TGCGCCAGCAGCCAAGCGGTGTCGGGGGTCTACGAGCAGTACTTC. This encodes CASSQAVSGVYEQYF.

The rearrangement uses TRBV7-2 and TRBJ2-7, with a possible D match to TRBD2 (6 bases). V was trimmed by 1 base and J by 5 bases, leaving 9 bases between them. CDR3 length: 13 residues. Looked up from germline, CDR1 is SGHTA and CDR2 is FQGNSA. Here the CDR3 reads CASSLVPGDEQYF. In DNA, the CDR3 is TGTGCCAGCAGCTTAGTCCCGGGGGACGAGCAGTACTTC.

The gene calls are TRBV11-2 and TRBJ2-5, with TRBD1 matching 8 bases. The CDR3 is 15 amino acids. In germline, CDR1 is SGHAT, CDR2 FQNNGV. Trimming cost V 1 base and J 5 bases; bases outside gene matches: 6. CDR3 sequence reads: CASSLGTGSGETQYF. DNA of the CDR3: TGTGCCAGCAGCTTAGGGACAGGGTCAGGGGAGACCCAGTACTTC.

The CDR3 loop reads CASSFLTEAFF. For the CDR3, the DNA is TGTGCCAGCAGCTTTCTAACTGAAGCTTTCTTT. This rearrangement joins TRBV5-6 to TRBJ1-1; D call uncertain. Trimming left V 2 bases short and J 5 bases short, with 4 bases between. Per germline, CDR1 SGHDT and CDR2 YYEEEE. The length of the CDR3 is 11 residues.

The V call is TRBV15, the J call TRBJ2-2; D is tentatively TRBD1 or TRBD2 (5 bases each). V lost 3 bases and J lost 0, with 11 bases in between. The length of the CDR3 is 16 residues. Germline assignment: CDR1 LNHNV and CDR2 YYDKDF (reference sequence). The chain's CDR3 is CATSSPEGTNTGELFF. CDR3 nucleotides: TGTGCCACCAGCAGCCCCGAGGGGACGAACACCGGGGAGCTGTTTTTT.

The chain has TRBV5-6 and TRBJ1-5; D is possibly TRBD1 (6 bases). Trimming left V 2 bases short and J 0 bases short, with 12 bases between. This CDR3 is built from 16 residues. Germline CDR1 and CDR2: SGHDT and YYEEEE. CDR3 amino acids: CASSFGGWVSNQPQHF. In DNA, the CDR3 is TGTGCCAGCAGCTTCGGGGGCTGGGTTAGCAATCAGCCCCAGCATTTT.

This chain connects TRBV6-5 to TRBJ1-2; unclear D gene. The CDR3 has 14 residues. Trimming left V 0 bases short and J 4 bases short, with 9 bases between. Germline V gives CDR1 MNHEY, CDR2 SVGAGI. The CDR3 sequence is CASSYSSSGYGYTF. Written as DNA, the CDR3 is TGTGCCAGCAGTTACTCGTCGTCGGGCTATGGCTACACCTTC.

This CDR3 reads CASSPPMSPHEQYF. The CDR3 coding sequence is TGTGCCAGCAGCCCCCCGATGAGTCCCCACGAGCAGTACTTC. The genes are TRBV11-2 and TRBJ2-7; D not resolved. This CDR3 has 14 residues. The germline gives CDR1 SGHAT, CDR2 FQNNGV. V lost 5 bases to trimming and J lost 5 bases, with 16 bases between them.

This clonotype showed up just once. The chain couples TRBV4-1 to TRBJ2-3; TRBD2 agrees at 10 bases. Germline V lookup: CDR1 MGHRA, CDR2 YSYEKL. The CDR3 has 16 residues. J was trimmed by 6 bases and V by 4 bases; bases with no gene match: 10. The CDR3 here is CASSRSPGLALDTQYF. As DNA, the CDR3 is TGCGCCAGCAGCCGATCCCCGGGACTAGCGCTGGATACGCAGTATTTT.

In this sample, this clonotype turned up a few times. CDR3 nucleotides: TGCAGCGTTCTCGGGGGAAGCACAGATACGCAGTATTTT. It translates to CSVLGGSTDTQYF. The V call is TRBV29-1, the J call TRBJ2-3; perhaps TRBD2 as D (6 bases). Germline values: CDR1 SQVTM, CDR2 ANQGSEA. V was cut by 5 bases and J by 0 bases, with 9 bases left in between. The CDR3 is made up of 13 amino acids.

V gene TRBV2 combines with J gene TRBJ2-3; no definite D call. CDR3 length: 13 residues. V dropped 8 bases and J dropped 0 bases, with 9 bases sitting between them. Germline values: CDR1 SNHLY, CDR2 FYNNEI. CDR3 in amino acids: CASERSSTDTQYF. CDR3 bases: TGTGCCAGCGAGAGGTCTAGCACAGATACGCAGTATTTT.

The gene calls are TRBV4-3 and TRBJ2-5, with D perhaps matching TRBD2 (6 bases). Trimming stripped 2 bases from V and 2 bases from J, with 24 bases between. The germline CDR1 and CDR2 sequences are LGHNA and YSLEER. This CDR3 region has 19 residues. The CDR3 loop is CASSQFPFTRGAEQETQYF. The CDR3 DNA is TGCGCCAGCAGCCAATTCCCCTTCACGCGCGGGGCTGAACAAGAGACCCAGTACTTC.

The rearrangement links TRBV11-2 to TRBJ2-7; perhaps TRBD1 as D (5 bases). The CDR3 consists of 14 residues. V was clipped by 5 bases and J by 2 bases, with 13 bases between them. Germline V CDR1 and CDR2: SGHAT, FQNNGV. CDR3 coding DNA: TGTGCCAGCAGCCCCAGACAGTTTCCCTACGAGCAGTACTTC. This sequence encodes CASSPRQFPYEQYF.

This sequence joins TRBV6-5 and TRBJ2-4, with 9 bases identical to TRBD2. CDR1 and CDR2 (germline): MNHEY, SVGAGI. The CDR3 spans 14 residues. J lost 6 bases, V lost 4 bases, and 4 bases had no gene match. The CDR3 reads CASSFLAGSNIQYF. The CDR3 nucleotides are TGTGCCAGCAGTTTTCTAGCGGGGTCAAACATTCAGTACTTC.

The chain uses TRBV2 and TRBJ1-1; 8 bases align to TRBD1. The germline CDR1 and CDR2 sequences are SNHLY and FYNNEI. The CDR3 runs 13 residues. Trimming at V came to 11 bases and at J to 5 bases, leaving 10 bases not matched to a gene. This CDR3 is CARERQGRTEAFF. The CDR3 bases are TGTGCCCGCGAGAGACAGGGGAGGACTGAAGCTTTCTTT.

The chain combines TRBV2 with TRBJ1-2, with 9 bases identical to TRBD1. This CDR3 region has 14 residues. Germline assignment: CDR1 SNHLY and CDR2 FYNNEI. The ends lost 4 bases at V and 5 bases at J; junction bases unmatched: 5. This CDR3 is CASSGDRATYGYTF. CDR3 DNA sequence: TGTGCCAGCAGTGGGGACAGGGCGACTTATGGCTACACCTTC.

The rearrangement joins TRBV29-1 to TRBJ2-1; no reliable D call. The V end lost 8 bases, the J end lost 5 bases, and 10 bases lay between the germline ends. Per germline, CDR1 SQVTM and CDR2 ANQGSEA. This CDR3 has 11 amino acids. CDR3 DNA: TGCAGCTTACAACGAAACAATGAGCAGTTCTTC. Its translation: CSLQRNNEQFF.

The J gene is TRBJ2-4, the V gene TRBV15, with TRBD1 matching over 9 bases. The V gene's germline CDR1 is LNHNV and CDR2 YYDKDF (reference sequence). V gave up 6 bases and J gave up 1 base; unmatched junction bases: 4. This CDR3 spans 15 amino acids. The CDR3 nucleotides are TGTGCCACCAGTAGGGACAGGGAGGCCAAAAACATTCAGTACTTC. Protein sequence: CATSRDREAKNIQYF. The whole variable domain, remainder taken from reference TRBV15 and TRBJ2-4, is DAMVIQNPRYQVTQFGKPVTLSCSQTLNHNVMYWYQQKSSQAPKLLFHYYDKDFNNEADTPDNFQSRRPNTSFCFLDIRSPGLGDTAMYLCATSRDREAKNIQYFGAGTRLSVL.

The chain uses TRBV9 and TRBJ2-1; D is possibly TRBD1 or TRBD2 (7 bases each). The CDR3 covers 16 residues. The germline V gene encodes CDR1 SGDLS and CDR2 YYNGEE. The V and J ends lost 4 bases and 5 bases respectively, with 19 bases between them. The CDR3 loop reads CASSPGGQGVNNEQFF. The CDR3 bases are TGTGCCAGCAGCCCGGGGGGCCAGGGGGTAAACAATGAGCAGTTCTTC.

The chain employs TRBV25-1 and TRBJ1-2; the D is unclear. CDR1 MGHDK and CDR2 SYGVNS come from the germline V gene. The germline V and J ends were trimmed by 3 bases and 8 bases, with 10 bases remaining between them. The CDR3 covers 12 residues. The CDR3 DNA reads as TGTGCCAGCAGTGATTATCGGGCCGGCTACACCTTC. It specifies CASSDYRAGYTF.

The rearrangement uses TRBV4-2 and TRBJ2-7, with no clear D. Per germline, CDR1 LGHNA and CDR2 YNFKEQ. Trimming took 1 base from V and 5 from J, leaving 9 bases between them. The CDR3 consists of 13 residues. The CDR3 region has the DNA TGTGCCAGCAGCCAAGGAGAGTACGACGAGCAGTACTTC. Translated: CASSQGEYDEQYF.

The rearrangement joins TRBV5-1 to TRBJ2-3; TRBD1 agrees at 7 bases. CDR1 and CDR2 from the germline V gene are SGHRS and YFSETQ. V gave up 4 bases and J gave up 2 bases; unmatched junction bases: 7. CDR3 length equals 15 residues. The CDR3 region has the DNA TGCGCCAGCAGCCCCGGACAGGTCGACACAGATACGCAGTATTTT. It yields the protein CASSPGQVDTDTQYF. Full variable domain (outside the CDR3, taken from reference TRBV5-1 and TRBJ2-3): KAGVTQTPRYLIKTRGQQVTLSCSPISGHRSVSWYQQTPGQGLQFLFEYFSETQRNKGNFPGRFSGRQFSNSRSEMNVSTLELGDSALYLCASSPGQVDTDTQYFGPGTRLTVL.